This T cell receptor (beta chain) was identified during a study of cytomegalovirus exposure and HLA in healthy donors. Study observations and caveats: First-cohort TCR clusters tended to co-occur in the roughly 130 validation repertoires, a later analysis found.

Germline values: CDR1 GTSNPN, CDR2 SVGIG (reference sequence). The CDR3 spans 14 residues. V lost 0 bases and J 10 bases, leaving 13 bases between the germline ends. This clone came up once. Its antigen remains unidentified. This table comes from immunoSEQ multiplex PCR, and its TCRdb copy is limited to in-frame clones, with some not included. The repertoire holds over 60,000 clones, with 90% to 95% as singletons. This receptor was obtained from a man aged 18-30 years in good health and CMV-seronegative. Input material: PBMCs. The rearrangement joins TRBV30 to TRBJ1-6; D gene unclear. The CDR3 loop reads CAWSVMYGRSPLHF. As DNA, the CDR3 is TGTGCCTGGAGTGTAATGTACGGGAGGTCACCCCTCCACTTT.